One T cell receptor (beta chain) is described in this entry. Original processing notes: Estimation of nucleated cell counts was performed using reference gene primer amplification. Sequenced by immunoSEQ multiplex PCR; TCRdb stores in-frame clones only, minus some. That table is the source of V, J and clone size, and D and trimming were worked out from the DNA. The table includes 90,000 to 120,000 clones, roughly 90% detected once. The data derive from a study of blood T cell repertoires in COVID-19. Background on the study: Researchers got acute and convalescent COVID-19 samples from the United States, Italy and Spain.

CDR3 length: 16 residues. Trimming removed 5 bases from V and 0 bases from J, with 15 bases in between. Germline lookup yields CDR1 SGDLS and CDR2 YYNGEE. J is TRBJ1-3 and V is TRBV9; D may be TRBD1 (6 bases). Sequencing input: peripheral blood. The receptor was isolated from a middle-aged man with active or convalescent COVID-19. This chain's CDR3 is CASSEQKGGSGNTIYF. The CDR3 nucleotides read TGTGCCAGCAGTGAACAAAAAGGGGGCTCTGGAAACACCATATATTTT.